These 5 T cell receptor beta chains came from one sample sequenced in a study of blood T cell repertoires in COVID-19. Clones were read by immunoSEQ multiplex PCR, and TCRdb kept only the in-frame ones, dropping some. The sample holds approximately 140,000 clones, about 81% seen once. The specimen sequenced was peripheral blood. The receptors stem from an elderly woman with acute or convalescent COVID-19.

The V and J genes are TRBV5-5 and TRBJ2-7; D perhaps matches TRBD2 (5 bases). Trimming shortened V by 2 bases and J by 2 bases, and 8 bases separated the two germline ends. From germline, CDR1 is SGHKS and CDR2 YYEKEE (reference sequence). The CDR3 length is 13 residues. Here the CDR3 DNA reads TGTGCCAGCAGCTTCTCCGGGGCCTACGAGCAGTACTTC. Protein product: CASSFSGAYEQYF.

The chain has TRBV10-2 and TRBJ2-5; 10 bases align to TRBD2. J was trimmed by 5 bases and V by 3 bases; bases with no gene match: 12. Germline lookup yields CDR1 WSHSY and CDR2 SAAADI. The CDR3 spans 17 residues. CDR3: CASSESASGSGVETQYF. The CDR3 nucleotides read TGCGCCAGCAGTGAATCGGCTAGCGGGAGTGGCGTGGAGACCCAGTACTTC.

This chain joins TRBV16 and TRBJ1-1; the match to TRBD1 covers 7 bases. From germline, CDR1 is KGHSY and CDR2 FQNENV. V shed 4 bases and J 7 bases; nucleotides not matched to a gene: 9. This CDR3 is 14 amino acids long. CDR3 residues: CASSLQQGTVEAFF. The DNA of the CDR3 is TGTGCCAGCAGCCTACAGCAAGGGACAGTTGAAGCTTTCTTT.

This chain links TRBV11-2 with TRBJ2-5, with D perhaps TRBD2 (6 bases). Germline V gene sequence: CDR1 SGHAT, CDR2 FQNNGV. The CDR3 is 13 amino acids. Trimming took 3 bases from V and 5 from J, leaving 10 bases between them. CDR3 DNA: TGTGCCAGCAGCTTTACTAGCACCGAGACCCAGTACTTC. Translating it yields CASSFTSTETQYF.

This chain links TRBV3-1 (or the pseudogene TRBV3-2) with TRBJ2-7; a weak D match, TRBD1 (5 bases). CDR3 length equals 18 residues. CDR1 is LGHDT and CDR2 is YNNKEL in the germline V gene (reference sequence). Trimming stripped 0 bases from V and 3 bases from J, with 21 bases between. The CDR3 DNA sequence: TGTGCCAGCAGCCAAGATCGAGGTGGGCAGGGTGATTACTACGAGCAGTACTTC. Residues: CASSQDRGGQGDYYEQYF.